Below, 15 T cell receptor beta chains from the same sample are listed, as sequenced in a study of blood T cell repertoires in COVID-19. The table came from immunoSEQ multiplex PCR; TCRdb's copy has only in-frame clones and leaves some out. The sample yields about 200,000 clones, roughly 80% seen once. The sequenced sample was peripheral blood. Every receptor here comes from a man aged 50-60 years who had recovered from COVID-19.

The J gene is TRBJ2-7, the V gene TRBV7-2; TRBD1 matches 8 bases. Unmatched junction bases numbered 4, after V lost 3 bases and J lost 0 bases. The CDR3 length is 15 residues. Germline V gene lookup returns CDR1 SGHTA and CDR2 FQGNSA. The CDR3 region is CASSLSGTGSYEQYF. CDR3 nucleotide sequence: TGTGCCAGCAGCTTGTCCGGGACAGGCTCCTACGAGCAGTACTTC.

This clone was detected once. The CDR3 DNA follows: TGTGCCACGGGGGCGGCAGGCGGTACTAGCACAGATACGCAGTATTTT. This sequence encodes CATGAAGGTSTDTQYF. The chain joins TRBV15 to TRBJ2-3; perhaps TRBD1 as D (6 bases). The CDR3 totals 16 residues. Per germline, CDR1 LNHNV and CDR2 YYDKDF (reference sequence). Trimming stripped 9 bases from V and 0 bases from J, with 19 bases between.

This chain connects TRBV30 to TRBJ1-4, with 9 nucleotides matching TRBD1. Germline V lookup: CDR1 GTSNPN, CDR2 SVGIG (reference sequence). Trimming took 2 bases from V and 4 from J; bases not matched to a gene: 11. This CDR3 has 17 residues. DNA of the CDR3: TGTGCCTGGAGTAAGGACAGGGGCTACCTAGATAATGAAAAACTGTTTTTT. This codes for CAWSKDRGYLDNEKLFF.

The genes are TRBV9 and TRBJ2-2, with a possible D match to TRBD1 (6 bases). CDR3 length equals 14 residues. V lost 0 bases to trimming and J lost 4 bases, with 7 bases between them. From germline, CDR1 is SGDLS and CDR2 YYNGEE. The CDR3 region is CASSVGTVTGELFF. The CDR3 DNA follows: TGTGCCAGCAGCGTAGGGACAGTCACCGGGGAGCTGTTTTTT.

The chain links TRBV23-1 to TRBJ2-7; 10 bases fit TRBD1. TRBV23-1 is recorded as an ORF, its role being uncertain. The CDR3 has 14 amino acids. The V and J ends lost 11 bases and 4 bases, in that order; junction bases with no gene match: 11. CDR3 protein: CARGKRTGGYEQYF. The DNA for the CDR3 is TGCGCCCGAGGGAAGCGGACAGGGGGTTACGAGCAGTACTTC.

The chain carries TRBV19 and TRBJ1-1; TRBD1 is a possible D gene (5 bases). CDR1 LNHDA and CDR2 SQIVND come from the germline V gene (reference sequence). V gave up 3 bases and J gave up 4 bases, with 15 bases separating them. The CDR3 totals 15 residues. The CDR3 here is CASSMGLGLVTEAFF. DNA for the CDR3: TGTGCCAGTAGTATGGGCCTGGGGCTGGTCACTGAAGCTTTCTTT.

A remark on this clone: The same CDR3 can be traced to other DNA sequences in this sample. This chain uses TRBV7-2 with TRBJ2-5; the match to TRBD2 covers 12 bases. The length of the CDR3 is 16 residues. The V segment lost 2 bases and the J segment 4 bases; nucleotides outside the gene matches: 5. CDR1 SGHTA and CDR2 FQGNSA come from the germline V gene. This CDR3 reads CASSLPPSGGGETQYF. The CDR3 DNA reads as TGTGCCAGCAGCTTACCGCCTAGCGGGGGGGGAGAGACCCAGTACTTC.

The rearrangement uses TRBV10-3 and TRBJ1-5, with 12 bases fitting TRBD1. The CDR3 loop spans 16 amino acids. The V segment lost 2 bases and the J segment 5 bases; nucleotides outside the gene matches: 4. Germline values: CDR1 ENHRY, CDR2 SYGVKD. The CDR3 nucleotides read TGTGCCATCAGTGAGGGGGGACAGGGGGCGGATCAGCCCCAGCATTTT. As protein: CAISEGGQGADQPQHF.

The chain recombines TRBV5-4 with TRBJ2-5; 8 positions agree with TRBD1. After removal of 2 bases from V and 3 bases from J, the junction contained 3 bases not matched to a gene. This CDR3 is built from 14 residues. Germline lookup yields CDR1 SGHNT and CDR2 YYREEE (reference sequence). The CDR3, as DNA: TGTGCCAGCAGCTTAGGACAGGGCGAAGAGACCCAGTACTTC. Protein: CASSLGQGEETQYF.

This chain links TRBV27 with TRBJ1-2; the match to TRBD1 covers 9 bases. Germline trimming cut 9 bases from V and 3 bases from J; bases unmatched to any gene: 8. The CDR3 has 14 residues. Looked up from germline, CDR1 is MNHEY and CDR2 is SMNVEV (reference sequence). CDR3 DNA sequence: TGTGCCAGTGGACAGGGGTTACACGACTATGGCTACACCTTC. This sequence encodes CASGQGLHDYGYTF.

The rearrangement joins TRBV9 to TRBJ2-7; D not certain. CDR1 is SGDLS and CDR2 is YYNGEE in the germline V gene. V lost 0 bases and J 3 bases, leaving 10 bases between the germline ends. This CDR3 region has 14 residues. This CDR3 is CASSVDSQVYEQYF. The DNA of the CDR3 is TGTGCCAGCAGCGTAGACAGCCAAGTCTACGAGCAGTACTTC.

The chain carries TRBV19 and TRBJ1-1, with unresolved D. The germline V gene encodes CDR1 LNHDA and CDR2 SQIVND (reference sequence). The CDR3 covers 15 residues. Trimming shortened V by 4 bases and J by 0 bases, and 12 bases separated the two germline ends. CDR3 region: CASSRSLSMNTEAFF. The CDR3 nucleotides read TGTGCCAGTAGTAGGTCCCTGAGCATGAACACTGAAGCTTTCTTT.

The rearrangement joins TRBV5-1 to TRBJ2-1; the D gene is possibly TRBD2 (7 bases). The CDR3 length is 17 residues. The germline V gene has CDR1 SGHRS and CDR2 YFSETQ. V was clipped by 0 bases and J by 8 bases, with 21 bases between them. CDR3 sequence reads: CASSLERGRDLFDEQFF. The CDR3 DNA reads as TGCGCCAGCAGCTTGGAGAGGGGGAGGGATTTATTCGATGAGCAGTTCTTC.

A remark on this clone: A junction boundary mismatches the germline segment, possibly from a read error. CDR3 coding DNA: TGTGCCATCAGTGAGCGGACGGACAGCTCGCCGATTTTT. Its protein product is CAISERTDSSPIF. The chain carries TRBV10-3 and TRBJ1-4, with a possible D match to TRBD1 (6 bases). The germline V gene encodes CDR1 ENHRY and CDR2 SYGVKD. There are 13 residues in the CDR3.

V is TRBV7-2 and J is TRBJ1-1; D might be TRBD1 (6 bases). Germline V lookup: CDR1 SGHTA, CDR2 FQGNSA. V shed 5 bases and J shed 2 bases, with 15 bases lying between them. This CDR3 comprises 15 residues. CDR3 sequence reads: CASSRSGQVNTEAFF. The CDR3 DNA follows: TGTGCCAGCAGCCGGTCGGGACAAGTCAACACTGAAGCTTTCTTT. Filled out from reference TRBV7-2 and TRBJ1-1, the complete variable domain reads GAGVSQSPSNKVTEKGKDVELRCDPISGHTALYWYRQSLGQGLEFLIYFQGNSAPDKSGLPSDRFSAERTGGSVSTLTIQRTQQEDSAVYLCASSRSGQVNTEAFFGQGTRLTVV.